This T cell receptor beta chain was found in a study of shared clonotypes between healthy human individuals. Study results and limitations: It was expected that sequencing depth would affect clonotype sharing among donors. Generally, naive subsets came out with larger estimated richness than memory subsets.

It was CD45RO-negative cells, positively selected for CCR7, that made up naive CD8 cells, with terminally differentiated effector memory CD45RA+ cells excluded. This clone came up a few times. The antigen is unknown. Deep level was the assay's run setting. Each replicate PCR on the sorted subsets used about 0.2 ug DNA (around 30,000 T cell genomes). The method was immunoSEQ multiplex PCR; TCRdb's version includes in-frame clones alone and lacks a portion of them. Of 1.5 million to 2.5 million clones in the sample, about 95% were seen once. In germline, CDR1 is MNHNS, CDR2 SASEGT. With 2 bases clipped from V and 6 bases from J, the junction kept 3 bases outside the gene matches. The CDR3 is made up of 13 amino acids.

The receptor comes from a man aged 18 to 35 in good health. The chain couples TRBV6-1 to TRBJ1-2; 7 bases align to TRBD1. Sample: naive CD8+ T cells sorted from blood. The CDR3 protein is CASSETGEDGYTF. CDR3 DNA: TGTGCCAGCAGTGAAACAGGGGAGGATGGCTACACCTTC.